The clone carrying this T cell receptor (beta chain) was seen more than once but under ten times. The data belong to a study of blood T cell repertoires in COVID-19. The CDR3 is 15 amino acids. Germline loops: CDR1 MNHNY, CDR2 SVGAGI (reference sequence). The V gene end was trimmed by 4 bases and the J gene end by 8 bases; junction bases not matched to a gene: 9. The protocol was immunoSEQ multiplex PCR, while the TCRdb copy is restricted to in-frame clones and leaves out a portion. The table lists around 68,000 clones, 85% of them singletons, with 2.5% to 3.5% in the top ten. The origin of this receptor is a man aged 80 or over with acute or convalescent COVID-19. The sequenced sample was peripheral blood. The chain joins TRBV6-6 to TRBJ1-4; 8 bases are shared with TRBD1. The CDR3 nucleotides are TGTGCCAGCAGTTTCCCTCAGGGGGCCGAGGAAAAACTGTTTTTT. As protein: CASSFPQGAEEKLFF.